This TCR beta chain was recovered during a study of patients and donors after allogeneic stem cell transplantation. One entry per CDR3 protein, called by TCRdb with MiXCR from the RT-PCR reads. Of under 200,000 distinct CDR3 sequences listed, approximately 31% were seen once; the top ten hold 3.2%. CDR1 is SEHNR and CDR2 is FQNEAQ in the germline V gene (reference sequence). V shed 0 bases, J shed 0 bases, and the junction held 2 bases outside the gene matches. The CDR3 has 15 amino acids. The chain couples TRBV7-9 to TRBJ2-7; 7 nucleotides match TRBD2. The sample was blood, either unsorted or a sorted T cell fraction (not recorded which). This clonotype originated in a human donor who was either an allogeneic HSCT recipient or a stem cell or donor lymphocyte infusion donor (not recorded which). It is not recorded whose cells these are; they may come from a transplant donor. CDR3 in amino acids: CASSLAPGGSYEQYF. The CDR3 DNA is TGTGCCAGCAGCTTAGCCCCGGGAGGCTCCTACGAGCAGTACTTC.